This T cell receptor (beta chain) comes out of a study of T-cell reconstitution after alpha-beta-depleted transplantation in children. Study findings and constraints: Diversity of TCRbeta at day 60 was high in some patients, arising from surviving recipient T cells and thymic progenitors. T-cell numbers and diversity one year post-transplant derived largely from freshly generated T cells. Reportedly, only several hundred clones from non-depleted graft cells drove alpha-beta T-cell counts at about two months.

This CDR3 has 12 residues. The germline V and J ends were trimmed by 3 bases and 2 bases, with 4 bases remaining between them. The library targeted TCRbeta and was prepared with unique molecular identifiers. TCRdb reanalysed the PCR reads using MiXCR and keeps one entry per CDR3 protein. Of some 200,000 distinct CDR3 sequences listed, about 8.4% were seen once; the top ten hold under 40%. This clonotype has at least ten counts. Antigen specificity is unknown. Sequencing was performed on PBMCs, mostly from graft donor cells, taken 360 days after TCRalphabeta/CD19-depleted stem cell transplant. V usage is TRBV12-3 or TRBV12-4 and J usage is TRBJ2-5; D uncertain. This clonotype originated in a male patient between 2 and 9 years old who had a stem cell transplant for acute myeloid leukemia, so the T cells may come from the graft donor. CDR3 DNA: TGTGCCAGCAGTTTTCAGCAAGAGACCCAGTACTTC. Its translation is CASSFQQETQYF.